This is a list of T cell receptor beta chains from one sample in a study of T cells in Graves' hyperthyroidism and ophthalmopathy. One entry per CDR3 protein results from TCRdb running MiXCR on the multiplex PCR reads. The data show approximately 610,000 distinct CDR3 sequences, 14% to 15% seen once. Input material: blood. The source is a middle-aged woman with Graves' ophthalmopathy. Each CDR3 is given with its conserved first and last residue. D genes are given only for firm matches. Size values are once, few and many counts, or a class for expanded clones, and some rows have none.

>TRBV6-5|many|TRBD1|TRBJ1-1
TGTGCCAGCAGTTACCAACAGGGGAGGGACACTGAAGCTTTCTTT
CASSYQQGRDTEAFF
>TRBV28|few|TRBD1|TRBJ2-7
TGTGCCAGCAGTTCACCACAGGGGCGGTCCTACGAGCAGTACTTC
CASSSPQGRSYEQYF
>TRBV6-5|many|.|TRBJ1-1
TGTGCCAGCAGTTACTCGTACAGATTCACTGAAGCTTTCTTT
CASSYSYRFTEAFF
>TRBV20-1|.|.|TRBJ1-1
TGCAGTGCTAGAGGCTTAGCAGCGAACACTGAAGCTTTCTTT
CSARGLAANTEAFF
>TRBV7-3|many|.|TRBJ2-7
TGTGCCAGCAGCCCCGGGGCAGGGAATTCCTACGAGCAGTACTTC
CASSPGAGNSYEQYF
>TRBV19|.|TRBD2|TRBJ2-5
TGTGCCAGTAGTAGCGGGGGAAACCAAGAGACCCAGTACTTC
CASSSGGNQETQYF
>TRBV6-5|many|TRBD1|TRBJ2-4
TGTGCCAGCAGTCCACCGGGACAGAGAAACATTCAGTACTTC
CASSPPGQRNIQYF
>TRBV12-3/TRBV12-4|many|TRBD1|TRBJ1-2
TGTGCCAGCCACGGACAGGGGAACTATGGCTACACCTTC
CASHGQGNYGYTF
>TRBV28|many|.|TRBJ2-5
TGTGCCAGCAGTAGCGGGACACCCGGGGGGGAGACCCAGTACTTC
CASSSGTPGGETQYF
>TRBV2|many|.|TRBJ1-2
TGTGCCAGCAAAGAAAAGCTTTACGTAGGACAGTCTTATGGCTACACCTTC
CASKEKLYVGQSYGYTF
>TRBV20-1|many|.|TRBJ2-7
TGCAGTGCGTCGGCGGACGGGAGCGAGCAGTACTTC
CSASADGSEQYF
>TRBV2|few|TRBD1|TRBJ1-2
TGTGCCATCGACAGGGTCGGAGGCTACACCTTC
CAIDRVGGYTF
>TRBV9|few|.|TRBJ2-5
TGTGCCGGCAGCCCCCTCTCGGGCCAACGGGAGACCCAGTACTTC
CAGSPLSGQRETQYF
>TRBV28|many|.|TRBJ1-2
TGTGCCAGCAGCACATATTATGGCTACACCTTC
CASSTYYGYTF
>TRBV29-1|many|TRBD1|TRBJ1-2
TGCAGCGTGGTCGAGGTGACAGGGGACTATGGCTACACCTTC
CSVVEVTGDYGYTF